This T cell receptor (beta chain) was captured in a study of blood T cell repertoires in COVID-19. Overall study context: The origin of the acute and convalescent COVID-19 samples was the United States, Italy and Spain. PBMCs, B-cell-depleted T cells, or T cells were the source of the cDNA or gDNA that made up the material.

Sequenced by immunoSEQ multiplex PCR; TCRdb stores in-frame clones only, minus some. The sample records about 300,000 clones, 87% being singletons. The CDR3 covers 16 residues. Germline values: CDR1 LGHNA, CDR2 YSLEER. Trimming cost V 3 bases and J 7 bases, with 18 bases left between them. Sequenced: peripheral blood. This clonotype was obtained from a man aged 18 to 29 with active or convalescent COVID-19. The chain recombines TRBV4-3 with TRBJ1-4; D is unresolved. The CDR3: CASSQSDVLGSEKLFF. CDR3 nucleotides: TGCGCCAGCAGCCAGTCCGACGTCCTTGGGAGTGAAAAACTGTTTTTT.